Each of the 30 T cell receptor beta chains below was sequenced from the same sample in a study of cytomegalovirus exposure and HLA in healthy donors. PCR employed 60 Vbeta and 13 Jbeta primers. The data were produced by immunoSEQ multiplex PCR, yet TCRdb's version contains in-frame clones alone and is incomplete. This table holds approximately 150,000 clones, about two thirds found once. Material for sequencing was PBMCs. The receptor source for this set is a man in his thirties or forties in good health and CMV-seropositive.

The chain combines TRBV19 with TRBJ2-5; 8 nucleotides align to TRBD2. Germline V gives CDR1 LNHDA, CDR2 SQIVND (reference sequence). The CDR3 covers 15 residues. V shed 4 bases, J shed 2 bases, and the junction held 6 bases outside the gene matches. The CDR3 sequence is CASSTTSGAQETQYF. CDR3 DNA sequence: TGTGCCAGTAGTACAACTAGCGGCGCGCAAGAGACCCAGTACTTC.

The V and J genes are TRBV6-5 and TRBJ2-5; 11 nucleotides line up with TRBD2. The CDR3 runs to 15 residues. V lost 5 bases and J lost 5; bases outside the gene matches: 7. Looked up from germline, CDR1 is MNHEY and CDR2 is SVGAGI. In DNA form, the CDR3 reads TGTGCCAGCAGTCAGATAGCGGGAGGGAGGGAGACCCAGTACTTC. Amino acid sequence: CASSQIAGGRETQYF.

V gene TRBV19 combines with J gene TRBJ1-2; a possible D gene is TRBD1 (6 bases). Germline CDR1 LNHDA, CDR2 SQIVND (reference sequence). V was cut by 5 bases and J by 7 bases, with 17 bases left in between. The CDR3 consists of 14 residues. For the CDR3, the DNA is TGTGCCAGTAGTGTCTCCGGGACAAGCGGTGGCTACACCTTC. This encodes CASSVSGTSGGYTF. The full variable domain, its missing parts supplied by reference TRBV19 and TRBJ1-2, is DGGITQSPKYLFRKEGQNVTLSCEQNLNHDAMYWYRQDPGQGLRLIYYSQIVNDFQKGDIAEGYSVSREKKESFPLTVTSAQKNPTAFYLCASSVSGTSGGYTFGSGTRLTVV.

The chain has TRBV11-2 and TRBJ2-5; 9 nucleotides match TRBD2. TRBJ2-7 matches the DNA end more closely, so the J call is doubtful. Germline lookup yields CDR1 SGHAT and CDR2 FQNNGV. The CDR3 runs 14 residues. CDR3 DNA: TGTGCCAGCAGCCGTAGCGGGAGTGACGACGAGCAGTACTTC. Encoded protein: CASSRSGSDDEQYF.

Only a few counts were recorded for this clone. The chain is built from TRBV6-1 and TRBJ2-1; TRBD1 might be the D (9 bases). CDR3 length: 15 amino acids. The V end was cut by 4 bases, the J end by 6 bases, with 16 bases between. Germline V lookup: CDR1 MNHNS, CDR2 SASEGT. The CDR3 DNA is TGTGCCAGCAGTGCCGGGACAGGGACTAGCAATGAGCAGTTCTTC. Residues: CASSAGTGTSNEQFF.

The rearrangement uses TRBV7-2 and TRBJ1-1; 7 bases match TRBD1. In germline, CDR1 is SGHTA, CDR2 FQGNSA. J was trimmed by 8 bases and V by 1 base; bases with no gene match: 1. The CDR3 has 12 amino acids. The CDR3: CASSLEGAEAFF. The DNA for the CDR3 is TGTGCCAGCAGCTTAGAGGGGGCCGAAGCTTTCTTT.

CDR3 sequence reads: CASSLVGRAGTNNEQFF. Here the CDR3 DNA reads TGTGCCAGCAGCTTAGTAGGAAGAGCGGGAACTAACAATGAGCAGTTCTTC. The chain has TRBV11-2 and TRBJ2-1, with 7 bases that match TRBD2. CDR3 length: 17 amino acids. Germline V lookup: CDR1 SGHAT, CDR2 FQNNGV. V lost 1 base and J lost 5; bases outside the gene matches: 11. The variable domain in full, completed from reference TRBV11-2 and TRBJ2-1, reads EAGVAQSPRYKIIEKRQSVAFWCNPISGHATLYWYQQILGQGPKLLIQFQNNGVVDDSQLPKDRFSAERLKGVDSTLKIQPAKLEDSAVYLCASSLVGRAGTNNEQFFGPGTRLTVL.

The chain carries TRBV6-5 and TRBJ2-7; 9 nucleotides match TRBD2. Germline lookup yields CDR1 MNHEY and CDR2 SVGAGI. The CDR3 sequence is 16 residues long. After removal of 4 bases from V and 0 bases from J, the junction contained 7 bases not matched to a gene. The CDR3 here is CASSSWASGNSYEQYF. The CDR3 DNA is TGTGCCAGCAGTTCTTGGGCTAGCGGGAACTCCTACGAGCAGTACTTC.

V gene TRBV28 combines with J gene TRBJ2-1; 9 nucleotides agree with TRBD2. CDR3 length: 15 residues. With V trimmed by 6 bases and J by 5 bases, 8 bases remained unmatched. CDR1 is MDHEN, CDR2 SYDVKM, per germline. The CDR3 here is CASRPSGKVDNEQFF. The CDR3 DNA follows: TGTGCCAGCAGGCCTAGCGGGAAGGTAGACAATGAGCAGTTCTTC.

This rearrangement joins TRBV6-5 to TRBJ2-1; D remains ambiguous. This CDR3 spans 14 amino acids. V gave up 2 bases and J gave up 6 bases, with 11 bases separating them. Germline CDR1 is MNHEY and CDR2 is SVGAGI. CDR3 nucleotide sequence: TGTGCCAGCAGTTACACCCCTAGACCCAATGAGCAGTTCTTC. As protein: CASSYTPRPNEQFF.

The rearrangement links TRBV6-1 to TRBJ2-3; tentative D call: TRBD1 (6 bases). V lost 2 bases and J lost 3, with 12 bases in between. Germline assignment: CDR1 MNHNS and CDR2 SASEGT. The CDR3 totals 15 residues. CDR3 protein: CASSELQGVTDTQYF. In DNA form, the CDR3 reads TGTGCCAGCAGTGAATTACAGGGTGTAACAGATACGCAGTATTTT.

A few counts support this clone. The CDR3 region has the DNA TGTGCCAGCAGTGCTCAGGGTTTGGTCAATGAGCAGTTCTTC. As protein: CASSAQGLVNEQFF. V is TRBV2 and J is TRBJ2-1, with D perhaps TRBD1 (5 bases). Germline CDR1 is SNHLY and CDR2 is FYNNEI. The CDR3 spans 14 residues. Trimming cost V 4 bases and J 6 bases, with 13 bases left between them. The full variable domain, in which reference TRBV2 and TRBJ2-1 provide the parts outside the CDR3, is EPEVTQTPSHQVTQMGQEVILRCVPISNHLYFYWYRQILGQKVEFLVSFYNNEISEKSEIFDDQFSVERPDGSNFTLKIRSTKLEDSAMYFCASSAQGLVNEQFFGPGTRLTVL.

The sample holds a few counts of this clone. The chain recombines TRBV9 with TRBJ2-3; D possibly corresponds to TRBD1 (6 bases). With 3 bases removed from V and 2 bases from J, the gap between germline ends came to 10 bases. The CDR3 runs to 14 residues. Germline assignment: CDR1 SGDLS and CDR2 YYNGEE. The CDR3 nucleotides are TGTGCCAGCAGCGCCGGGACAAACACAGATACGCAGTATTTT. This sequence encodes CASSAGTNTDTQYF.

V and J are TRBV10-2 and TRBJ2-5; TRBD2 agrees at 13 bases. The CDR3 covers 15 residues. The trim removed 5 bases at V and 4 bases at J, leaving 4 bases unmatched. Looked up from germline, CDR1 is WSHSY and CDR2 is SAAADI. CDR3 region: CASSWTSGSLETQYF. Here the CDR3 DNA reads TGCGCCAGCAGTTGGACTAGCGGGAGTTTAGAGACCCAGTACTTC.

This clone was detected only a few times. The genes are TRBV7-2 and TRBJ2-2, with a tentative D call TRBD1 (6 bases). Per the germline V gene, CDR1 is SGHTA and CDR2 is FQGNSA. The CDR3 extends over 15 amino acids. Trimming took 5 bases from V and 0 from J, leaving 10 bases between them. CDR3: CASSRQEANTGELFF. CDR3 coding DNA: TGTGCCAGCAGCCGACAGGAGGCGAACACCGGGGAGCTGTTTTTT.

This clone was picked up one time. The gene calls are TRBV6-5 and TRBJ1-6; D may be TRBD1 (6 bases). The CDR3 contains 15 residues. V dropped 2 bases and J dropped 6 bases, with 11 bases sitting between them. Germline V lookup: CDR1 MNHEY, CDR2 SVGAGI. This CDR3 reads CASSYQGTFNSPLHF. The DNA for the CDR3 is TGTGCCAGCAGTTACCAGGGGACCTTTAATTCACCCCTCCACTTT.

V gene TRBV27 combines with J gene TRBJ2-7, with TRBD1 matching over 7 bases. The CDR3 has 12 amino acids. The V segment lost 6 bases and the J segment 4 bases; nucleotides outside the gene matches: 3. Germline V gene data show CDR1 as MNHEY and CDR2 as SMNVEV (reference sequence). CDR3 loop: CASSYRGYEQYF. The CDR3 DNA reads as TGTGCCAGCAGCTACAGGGGTTACGAGCAGTACTTC.

The rearrangement links TRBV9 to TRBJ1-5; the D is unclear. Trimming pared 1 base from V and 0 bases from J, leaving 8 bases between. The CDR3 has 15 amino acids. Germline V gives CDR1 SGDLS, CDR2 YYNGEE. This CDR3 reads CASSVSTDSNQPQHF. The CDR3 bases are TGTGCCAGCAGCGTAAGTACAGATAGCAATCAGCCCCAGCATTTT.

The CDR3 sequence: CASTVQGNTEAFF. The CDR3 DNA follows: TGTGCCAGCACCGTACAGGGGAACACTGAAGCTTTCTTT. V gene TRBV6-5 combines with J gene TRBJ1-1; D is perhaps TRBD1 (6 bases). V was cut by 7 bases and J by 1 base, with 10 bases left in between. Germline loops: CDR1 MNHEY, CDR2 SVGAGI. The CDR3 runs to 13 residues.

J is TRBJ2-7 and V is TRBV11-1, with 8 bases fitting TRBD2. Germline trimming cut 3 bases from V and 2 bases from J; bases unmatched to any gene: 3. Germline loops: CDR1 SGHAT, CDR2 FQDESV (reference sequence). The CDR3 covers 14 residues. This CDR3 reads CASSFRGGAYEQYF. The CDR3 DNA reads as TGTGCCAGCAGCTTCCGGGGGGGAGCCTACGAGCAGTACTTC.

This chain joins TRBV5-4 and TRBJ2-5; 10 nucleotides align to TRBD2. This CDR3 contains 17 residues. V lost 4 bases and J lost 1; bases outside the gene matches: 10. Germline V gene data show CDR1 as SGHNT and CDR2 as YYREEE (reference sequence). CDR3 coding DNA: TGTGCCAGCAGCCCCGCGGCTAGCGGGAGCGGCCAAGAGACCCAGTACTTC. Amino acids: CASSPAASGSGQETQYF.

The rearrangement links TRBV30 to TRBJ2-1; maybe TRBD2 (6 bases). The CDR3 has 17 residues. V was trimmed by 3 bases and J by 3 bases, leaving 21 bases between them. Germline CDR1 reads GTSNPN; CDR2 reads SVGIG (reference sequence). The CDR3 region is CAWSVTVSGRHYNEQFF. In DNA, the CDR3 is TGTGCCTGGAGCGTGACCGTCAGCGGGCGCCACTACAATGAGCAGTTCTTC.

This clone was recorded only once. The CDR3 DNA follows: TGTGCCAGCAGTTACGGGGCCAGCCAGAACACTGAAGCTTTCTTT. Encoded protein: CASSYGASQNTEAFF. The chain has TRBV6-6 and TRBJ1-1; maybe TRBD1 (5 bases). The V end lost 2 bases, the J end lost 1 base, and 11 bases lay between the germline ends. The CDR3 runs 15 residues. The germline V gene has CDR1 MNHNY and CDR2 SVGAGI (reference sequence).

The chain employs TRBV2 and TRBJ1-1; D is unclear. Germline CDR1 is SNHLY and CDR2 is FYNNEI. Trimming left V 5 bases short and J 4 bases short, with 11 bases between. This CDR3 region has 13 residues. In DNA form, the CDR3 reads TGTGCCAGCAGTACTCATGAGAGCACTGAAGCTTTCTTT. Amino acids: CASSTHESTEAFF.

The chain combines TRBV28 with TRBJ2-2; D not certain. CDR3 size: 13 residues. With 2 bases removed from V and 2 bases from J, the gap between germline ends came to 3 bases. Per the germline V gene, CDR1 is MDHEN and CDR2 is SYDVKM. The CDR3: CASSLTNTGELFF. The CDR3 nucleotides read TGTGCCAGCAGTTTAACAAACACCGGGGAGCTGTTTTTT.

For the CDR3, the DNA is TGTGCTAGTGGTCCATTAGCGGGAGTGGGGAATGAGCAGTTCTTC. This gives the protein CASGPLAGVGNEQFF. This sequence joins TRBV12-5 and TRBJ2-1, with 9 bases matching TRBD2. The CDR3 is 15 residues long. CDR1 is LGHNT and CDR2 is FRNRAP in the germline V gene. Trimming removed 5 bases from V and 7 bases from J; junction bases left unmatched: 9.

This clone showed up just once. J is TRBJ1-2 and V is TRBV7-2, with TRBD1 as a possible D gene (5 bases). CDR1 is SGHTA and CDR2 is FQGNSA in the germline V gene. V dropped 5 bases and J dropped 7 bases, with 17 bases sitting between them. The length of the CDR3 is 14 residues. CDR3 in DNA: TGTGCCAGCAGCCCTTACCGACAGTCGGGTGGCTACACCTTC. It encodes CASSPYRQSGGYTF.

The V gene is TRBV10-2, the J gene TRBJ1-1; D is possibly TRBD1 (6 bases). Germline values: CDR1 WSHSY, CDR2 SAAADI. The V end was cut by 6 bases, the J end by 4 bases, with 12 bases between. The CDR3 has 13 residues. This CDR3 reads CASRRGGGTEAFF. The CDR3, as DNA: TGCGCCAGCAGACGAGGGGGGGGCACTGAAGCTTTCTTT.

V gene TRBV5-1 combines with J gene TRBJ2-1; D remains unclear. In germline, CDR1 is SGHRS, CDR2 YFSETQ. The V gene lost 5 bases and the J gene lost 0 bases, with 12 bases spanning the gap. This CDR3 is built from 15 residues. The CDR3 DNA is TGCGCCAGCAGGTTAGACTTGAGCTCCTACAATGAGCAGTTCTTC. The encoded protein is CASRLDLSSYNEQFF.

This chain connects TRBV7-9 to TRBJ2-7; D unclear. In germline, CDR1 is SEHNR, CDR2 FQNEAQ (reference sequence). The CDR3 has 12 residues. Between the trimmed V and J ends, which lost 5 bases and 4 bases, there was a span of 9 bases. The DNA for the CDR3 is TGTGCCAGCAGCCAGCAGGATTACGAGCAGTACTTC. Protein product: CASSQQDYEQYF. Complete variable domain (other parts from reference TRBV7-9 and TRBJ2-7): DTGVSQNPRHKITKRGQNVTFRCDPISEHNRLYWYRQTLGQGPEFLTYFQNEAQLEKSRLLSDRFSAERPKGSFSTLEIQRTEQGDSAMYLCASSQQDYEQYFGPGTRLTVT.